The clone carrying this T cell receptor beta chain was detected a few times. Its antigen is not known. The sample originates from a study of beta chain features in type 1 diabetes. Turning to the study itself: Sorted cells from all samples, numbering about 99,000,000, were examined. General study findings and limits: Possibly, sequencing cDNA over-represented cells that had high TCR expression levels. Among all four CD4+ subsets, Type 1 diabetes patients had TCRB CDR3s that were moderately but significantly shorter.

Researchers reported sorting CD4+ naive, central memory, regulatory and stem cell-like memory cells via CD45RO/CCR7/CD25/CD127/CD95/CD27. Germline CDR1 and CDR2: MGHDK and SYGVNS. With 0 bases removed from V and 4 bases from J, the gap between germline ends came to 12 bases. The CDR3 runs to 15 residues. Expressed TCRB transcripts got sequenced, as all isolated RNA was reverse transcribed. Using immunoSEQ multiplex PCR, the repertoire was profiled, and TCRdb retains in-frame clones only, with some absent. The profile shows 630,000 or so clones, roughly an eighth of them singletons. Sample: naive CD4+ T cells from blood. This TCR was recovered from a young man with type 1 diabetes. The chain links TRBV25-1 to TRBJ1-1; D not certain. Here the CDR3 DNA reads TGTGCCAGCAGTGAATATCTCGCGGCTACCACTGAAGCTTTCTTT. Translated: CASSEYLAATTEAFF.